The 18 T cell receptor beta chains below all came from one sample that was sequenced in a study of vaccination and CD4 T cells after COVID-19. Antigens for these TCRs are unknown. Treatment: approximately 9-day PBMC culture with coronavirus spike peptide pools or control peptides (ViraFEST assay). The Oncomine TCR Beta short-read assay was what sequenced the DNA obtained from cultured CD4+ T cells. TCRdb re-called the PCR reads with MiXCR, one entry per CDR3 protein. The data show about 19,000 distinct CDR3 sequences, 55% to 60% seen once. The specimen was CD4+ T cells from blood, cultured in vitro, collected after SARS-CoV-2 vaccination. The receptor source for this set is a human donor who had recovered from COVID-19.

V is TRBV12-3 or TRBV12-4 and J is TRBJ1-2, with TRBD1 as a possible D gene (6 bases). This CDR3 is built from 15 residues. The V gene lost 8 bases and the J gene lost 3 bases, with 19 bases spanning the gap. The DNA of the CDR3 is TGTGCCAGCGGATCTCAGGGGAGAGGCTACTATGGCTACACCTTC. Its translation is CASGSQGRGYYGYTF.

The rearrangement uses TRBV19 and TRBJ1-6, with 9 bases aligning to TRBD1. There are 15 residues in the CDR3. Germline CDR1 LNHDA, CDR2 SQIVND (reference sequence). Unmatched junction bases numbered 6, after V lost 6 bases and J lost 6 bases. CDR3 bases: TGTGCCAGTAGACAGGACAGGGGTCTTAATTCACCCCTCCACTTT. This gives the protein CASRQDRGLNSPLHF.

V is TRBV28 and J is TRBJ2-7, with 9 bases identical to TRBD2. The CDR3 spans 19 residues. Germline CDR1 and CDR2: MDHEN and SYDVKM. V was pared by 6 bases and J by 2 bases, with 20 bases of the junction left unmatched. The CDR3 DNA reads as TGTGCCAGCAGCTCCACATGGACGGTCTTAGCGGGAGCAACCTACGAGCAGTACTTC. Its translation: CASSSTWTVLAGATYEQYF. Supplemented by reference TRBV28 and TRBJ2-7, the full variable domain reads DVKVTQSSRYLVKRTGEKVFLECVQDMDHENMFWYRQDPGLGLRLIYFSYDVKMKEKGDIPEGYSVSREKKERFSLILESASTNQTSMYLCASSSTWTVLAGATYEQYFGPGTRLTVT.

V and J are TRBV6-1 and TRBJ2-3, with a tentative D call TRBD2 (5 bases). The CDR3 contains 12 residues. V was clipped by 5 bases and J by 6 bases, with 9 bases between them. The germline gives CDR1 MNHNS, CDR2 SASEGT. DNA of the CDR3: TGTGCCAGCAGTCCCACGGGGGATACGCAGTATTTT. Encoded protein: CASSPTGDTQYF.

This chain links TRBV11-1 with TRBJ1-6; D call uncertain. This CDR3 is 16 amino acids long. Germline assignment: CDR1 SGHAT and CDR2 FQDESV (reference sequence). Trimming removed 5 bases at V and 7 bases at J, with 18 bases between. The CDR3 DNA is TGTGCCAGCAGCCCTGGAGGTCGGGTAGGCAATTCACCCCTCCACTTT. This translates into CASSPGGRVGNSPLHF.

The chain carries TRBV12-3 or TRBV12-4 and TRBJ1-1; TRBD1 agrees at 9 bases. With V trimmed by 6 bases and J by 4 bases, 6 bases remained unmatched. The CDR3 loop spans 14 amino acids. The DNA of the CDR3 is TGTGCCAGCAGACCAGACAGGGGGATCACTGAAGCTTTCTTT. Its translation is CASRPDRGITEAFF.

V and J are TRBV6-1 and TRBJ2-5, with D maybe TRBD2 (7 bases). The CDR3 is made up of 12 amino acids. The V gene lost 6 bases and the J gene lost 7 bases, with 12 bases spanning the gap. Germline V gene sequence: CDR1 MNHNS, CDR2 SASEGT. The chain's CDR3 is CASRRGAGTQYF. DNA of the CDR3: TGTGCCAGCAGACGGGGGGCGGGGACCCAGTACTTC.

The gene calls are TRBV29-1 and TRBJ2-1, with 8 bases identical to TRBD2. V lost 7 bases, J lost 6 bases, and 8 bases stayed unmatched. The germline gives CDR1 SQVTM, CDR2 ANQGSEA. This CDR3 has 13 amino acids. The CDR3 coding sequence is TGCAGCGCGGGGGGGTGGCAGATCAATGAGCAGTTCTTC. This sequence encodes CSAGGWQINEQFF.

The chain joins TRBV5-6 to TRBJ1-1; D is perhaps TRBD1 (5 bases). There are 13 residues in the CDR3. Germline lookup yields CDR1 SGHDT and CDR2 YYEEEE. Trimming pared 5 bases from V and 4 bases from J, leaving 12 bases between. DNA of the CDR3: TGTGCCAGCAGTTGGAGGGGTGGCACTGAAGCTTTCTTT. Encoded protein: CASSWRGGTEAFF.

V gene TRBV19 combines with J gene TRBJ2-1; 7 bases are a match to TRBD1. The CDR3 contains 15 residues. The V gene end was trimmed by 6 bases and the J gene end by 0 bases; junction bases not matched to a gene: 5. Germline V CDR1 and CDR2: LNHDA, SQIVND (reference sequence). CDR3 sequence (DNA): TGTGCCAGTAGCACGGGACAGAGCTCCTACAATGAGCAGTTCTTC. Translated: CASSTGQSSYNEQFF.

V and J are TRBV6-4 and TRBJ1-2, with 7 positions matching TRBD1. Germline values: CDR1 MRHNA, CDR2 SNTAGT. This CDR3 contains 14 residues. V trimming: 6 bases; J trimming: 2 bases; junction bases outside the gene matches: 6. DNA for the CDR3: TGTGCCAGCAGCCGGGACAGCCAAAACTATGGCTACACCTTC. It is translated as CASSRDSQNYGYTF.

V gene TRBV12-5 combines with J gene TRBJ1-2; 8 bases align to TRBD1. CDR1 and CDR2 (germline): LGHNT, FRNRAP. The CDR3 has 16 residues. V lost 2 bases and J lost 8; bases outside the gene matches: 13. The CDR3: CASGLHRGQGAGGYTF. The CDR3 DNA follows: TGTGCTAGTGGTTTGCACCGGGGTCAGGGGGCGGGAGGCTACACCTTC. Together with reference TRBV12-5 and TRBJ1-2, the CDR3 gives the full variable domain: DARVTQTPRHKVTEMGQEVTMRCQPILGHNTVFWYRQTMMQGLELLAYFRNRAPLDDSGMPKDRFSAEMPDATLATLKIQPSEPRDSAVYFCASGLHRGQGAGGYTFGSGTRLTVV.

The rearrangement uses TRBV28 and TRBJ2-7, with TRBD2 as a possible D gene (6 bases). Trimming cost V 5 bases and J 3 bases, with 11 bases left between them. Germline CDR1 MDHEN, CDR2 SYDVKM. There are 13 residues in the CDR3. The CDR3 here is CASSPMTSYEQYF. The CDR3 bases are TGTGCCAGCAGTCCCATGACTAGCTACGAGCAGTACTTC.

CDR3 region: CATSRDRNQPQHF. DNA of the CDR3: TGTGCCACCAGCAGAGACCGTAATCAGCCCCAGCATTTT. This chain uses TRBV15 with TRBJ1-5; D is unclear. The V gene's germline CDR1 is LNHNV and CDR2 YYDKDF (reference sequence). V shed 0 bases and J shed 4 bases, with 4 bases lying between them. The CDR3 covers 13 residues.

DNA for the CDR3: TGCGCCAGCAGCTTGGCCCGGACAGGAGGCAATGAGCAGTTCTTC. Its translation: CASSLARTGGNEQFF. This chain joins TRBV5-1 and TRBJ2-1; 7 bases fit TRBD1. The germline V gene encodes CDR1 SGHRS and CDR2 YFSETQ. The CDR3 length is 15 residues. V trimming: 0 bases; J trimming: 6 bases; junction bases outside the gene matches: 6.

This clonotype appeared a few times. This sequence joins TRBV7-8 and TRBJ1-1, with 7 bases that match TRBD1. With V trimmed by 1 base and J by 6 bases, 5 bases remained unmatched. CDR1 SGHVS and CDR2 FQNEAQ come from the germline V gene. The CDR3 has 14 amino acids. The CDR3 nucleotides read TGTGCCAGCAGCTTAGTCGCGGGGACAGCTGAAGCTTTCTTT. Encoded protein: CASSLVAGTAEAFF.

The chain recombines TRBV19 with TRBJ1-6; 7 bases fit TRBD1. Unmatched junction bases numbered 5, after V lost 2 bases and J lost 7 bases. This CDR3 contains 15 residues. Germline CDR1 LNHDA, CDR2 SQIVND (reference sequence). CDR3 in amino acids: CASSITGVKNSPLHF. The CDR3 DNA reads TGTGCCAGTAGTATAACAGGGGTTAAAAATTCACCCCTCCACTTT.

The genes are TRBV5-4 and TRBJ1-1; D perhaps matches TRBD1 (6 bases). This CDR3 has 15 residues. CDR1 SGHNT and CDR2 YYREEE come from the germline V gene (reference sequence). V shed 5 bases and J shed 0 bases, with 14 bases lying between them. CDR3 loop: CASRPNQGMNTEAFF. CDR3 nucleotide sequence: TGTGCCAGCAGGCCGAACCAGGGGATGAACACTGAAGCTTTCTTT.